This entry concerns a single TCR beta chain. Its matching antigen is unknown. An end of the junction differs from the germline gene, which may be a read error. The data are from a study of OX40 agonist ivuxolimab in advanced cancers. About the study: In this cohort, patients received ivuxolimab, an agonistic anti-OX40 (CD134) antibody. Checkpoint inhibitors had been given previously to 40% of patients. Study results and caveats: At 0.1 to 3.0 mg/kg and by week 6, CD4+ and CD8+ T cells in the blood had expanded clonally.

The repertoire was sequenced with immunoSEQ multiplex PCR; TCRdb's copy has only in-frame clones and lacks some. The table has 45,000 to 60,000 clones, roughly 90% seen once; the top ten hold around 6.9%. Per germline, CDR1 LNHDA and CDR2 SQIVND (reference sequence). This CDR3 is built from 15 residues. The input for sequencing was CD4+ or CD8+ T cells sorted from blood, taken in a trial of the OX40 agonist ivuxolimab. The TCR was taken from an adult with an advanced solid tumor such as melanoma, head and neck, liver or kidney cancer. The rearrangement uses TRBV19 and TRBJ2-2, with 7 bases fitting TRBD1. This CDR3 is CAGRGTTGPAGELFF. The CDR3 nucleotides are TGTGCCGGTAGAGGGACGACAGGGCCAGCCGGGGAGCTGTTTTTT.